This T cell receptor beta chain was sequenced in a study of CD8+ T cells in alopecia areata. About the research overall: Treated individuals took tofacitinib by mouth, 5 to 10 mg twice daily. Tofacitinib therapy lasting 6 to 18 months was followed by 6 months off drug.

The CDR3 consists of 16 residues. J lost 1 base, V lost 2 bases, and 5 bases had no gene match. Germline loops: CDR1 SGHNT, CDR2 YENEEA. cDNA reverse transcribed from extracted RNA served as the sequencing template. Data came from immunoSEQ multiplex PCR; TCRdb stores just in-frame clones and leaves some out. Of over 150,000 clones listed, about 63% are singletons. Notes on the study in general: Clonality was higher in lesional than normal scalp, especially in alopecia totalis/universalis. Compared with mice, patients displayed less clear TCR sharing, possibly for HLA-related reasons.

With respect to this clone: Its target is unknown.

V usage is TRBV11-3 and J usage is TRBJ2-5; 9 positions agree with TRBD1. Sample: CD4+ T cells sorted from blood, taken at week 0. This TCR was sampled from a human donor with alopecia areata. CDR3 nucleotides: TGTGCCAGCAGCTTAAGGACAGGGGTCTCCCAAGAGACCCAGTACTTC. Translation gives CASSLRTGVSQETQYF. The complete variable domain, with remaining parts taken from reference TRBV11-3 and TRBJ2-5, reads EAGVVQSPRYKIIEKKQPVAFWCNPISGHNTLYWYLQNLGQGPELLIRYENEEAVDDSQLPKDRFSAERLKGVDSTLKIQPAELGDSAVYLCASSLRTGVSQETQYFGPGTRLLVL.